The 3 T cell receptor beta chains below come from one sample, sequenced in a study of T cells after yellow fever vaccination. MiXCR, applied by TCRdb to the 5' RACE reads, yields one record per CDR3 protein. The sample gives about 50,000 distinct CDR3 sequences, roughly 6.9% of which show up once; approximately 37% is in the top ten. Sequencing used CD8+ T cells sorted from PBMCs, obtained on the day of the first yellow fever vaccination. The receptors stem from a man younger than 35 who received the YFV17D yellow fever vaccine.

This clonotype was counted ten times or more. The V and J genes are TRBV5-6 and TRBJ1-1; D is unclear. The CDR3 totals 14 residues. V was shortened by 7 bases and J by 0 bases, with 13 bases between the two germline ends. The germline V gene encodes CDR1 SGHDT and CDR2 YYEEEE. The CDR3 region has the DNA TGTGCCAGCGGAGAGCAATTTGTGAACACTGAAGCTTTCTTT. Residues: CASGEQFVNTEAFF.

This clonotype appeared many times. This sequence joins TRBV5-6 and TRBJ2-7; 9 bases fit TRBD1. The trim removed 4 bases at V and 3 bases at J, leaving 11 bases unmatched. The germline gives CDR1 SGHDT, CDR2 YYEEEE. CDR3 length: 16 amino acids. The CDR3 here is CASSPDRGGGGYEQYF. CDR3 bases: TGTGCCAGCAGCCCGGACAGGGGAGGAGGAGGCTACGAGCAGTACTTC.

This clonotype was counted between two and nine times. The J gene is TRBJ2-3, the V gene TRBV6-1; D may be TRBD1 (5 bases). This CDR3 region has 15 residues. Trimming took off 8 bases at V and 3 bases at J, with 18 bases between the two ends. CDR1 is MNHNS, CDR2 SASEGT, per germline. The CDR3 loop is CASGPFSGWTDTQYF. The CDR3 nucleotides read TGTGCCAGCGGCCCATTCTCAGGGTGGACAGATACGCAGTATTTT.